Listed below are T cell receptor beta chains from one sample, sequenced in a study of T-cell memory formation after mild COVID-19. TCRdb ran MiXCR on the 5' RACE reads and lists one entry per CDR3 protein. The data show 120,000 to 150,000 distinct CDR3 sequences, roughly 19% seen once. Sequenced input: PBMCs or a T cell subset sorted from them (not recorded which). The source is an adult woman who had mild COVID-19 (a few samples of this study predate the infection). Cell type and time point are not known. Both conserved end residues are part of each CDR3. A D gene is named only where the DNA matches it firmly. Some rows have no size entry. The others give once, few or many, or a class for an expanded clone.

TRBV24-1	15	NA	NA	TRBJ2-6	TGTGCCACCAGTGACCAGGGGGGTGGGGCCAACGTCCTGACTTTC	CATSDQGGGANVLTF
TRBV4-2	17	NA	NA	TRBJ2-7	TGTGCCAGCAGCCAAGCGGGTTGGCAGACAGACTCCTACGAGCAGTACTTC	CASSQAGWQTDSYEQYF
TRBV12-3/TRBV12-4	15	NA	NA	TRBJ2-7	TGTGCCAGCAGTTCCACCGGGGGAACTTCCTACGAGCAGTACTTC	CASSSTGGTSYEQYF
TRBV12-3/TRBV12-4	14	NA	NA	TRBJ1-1	TGTGCCAGCAGTCGCCAGGGGATGAACACTGAAGCTTTCTTT	CASSRQGMNTEAFF
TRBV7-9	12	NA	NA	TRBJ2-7	TGTGCCAGCAGCCGACTGACCTTAAAGCAGTACTTC	CASSRLTLKQYF
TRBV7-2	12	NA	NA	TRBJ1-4	TGTGCCAGCAGCTTGGACCGGGAGAAACTGTTTTTT	CASSLDREKLFF
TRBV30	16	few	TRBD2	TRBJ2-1	TGTGCCTGGAGAGGACTAGCGGGAGTCTCCTACAATGAGCAGTTCTTC	CAWRGLAGVSYNEQFF
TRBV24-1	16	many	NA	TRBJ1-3	TGTGCCACCAGTGATTCAAGGGGAGGCCCTGGAAACACCATATATTTT	CATSDSRGGPGNTIYF
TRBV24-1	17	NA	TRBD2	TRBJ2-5	TGTGCCACCAGTGGCTCCGGGACTAGCGGGGGGAAAGAGACCCAGTACTTC	CATSGSGTSGGKETQYF
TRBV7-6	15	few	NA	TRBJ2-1	TGTGCCAGCAGCTTAGCGGGTGGCGTGAGGGGTGAGCAGTTCTTC	CASSLAGGVRGEQFF
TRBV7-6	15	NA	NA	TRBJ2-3	TGTGCCAGCAGCTTAGAGTTGCGCAGCACAGATACGCAGTATTTT	CASSLELRSTDTQYF
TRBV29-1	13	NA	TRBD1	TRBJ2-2	TGCAGCGGTGACAGGGCGAACACCGGGGAGCTGTTTTTT	CSGDRANTGELFF
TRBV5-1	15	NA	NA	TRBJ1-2	TGCGCCAGCAGCTTGGAGATATCGGGATCCTATGGCTACACCTTC	CASSLEISGSYGYTF
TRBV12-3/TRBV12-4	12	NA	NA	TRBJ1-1	TGTGCCAGCAGTCCGCTTAGGGTAGAAGCTTTCTTT	CASSPLRVEAFF
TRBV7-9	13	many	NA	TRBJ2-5	TGTGCCAGCGGCATTCGGAACCAAGAGACCCAGTACTTC	CASGIRNQETQYF
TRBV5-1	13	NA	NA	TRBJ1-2	TGCGCCAGCAGCGCGGACGGAGCCTATGGCTACACCTTC	CASSADGAYGYTF
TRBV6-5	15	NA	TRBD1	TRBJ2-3	TGTGCCAGCTCTAGACAGGGCCCCCGCACAGATACGCAGTATTTT	CASSRQGPRTDTQYF
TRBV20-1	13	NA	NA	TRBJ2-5	TGCAGTGCTAGGCGGACGCCGGCGGAGACCCAGTACTTC	CSARRTPAETQYF
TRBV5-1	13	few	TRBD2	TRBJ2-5	TGCGCCAGCGGAACTAGCGTCTCAGAGACCCAGTACTTC	CASGTSVSETQYF
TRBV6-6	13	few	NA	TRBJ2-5	TGTGCCACCGAACGGGCGCGTCACGAGACCCAGTACTTC	CATERARHETQYF
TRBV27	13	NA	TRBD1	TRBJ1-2	TGTGCCAGCAGTACCCAGGGGGTGCGTGGCTACACCTTC	CASSTQGVRGYTF
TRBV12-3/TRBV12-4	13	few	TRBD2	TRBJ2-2	TGTGCCAGCAGGGCTAGCGGGAGAGGGGAGCTGTTTTTT	CASRASGRGELFF
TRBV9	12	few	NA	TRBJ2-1	TGTGCCAGCAGCGTAGTAGGAGGACGGAGGGTCTTC	CASSVVGGRRVF
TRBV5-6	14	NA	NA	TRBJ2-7	TGTGCCAGCAGCTTAGAAAGAATCTCCTACGAGCAGTACTTC	CASSLERISYEQYF
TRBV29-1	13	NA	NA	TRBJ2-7	TGCAGCGTTGAAGGCCGGGGCACTTACGAGCAGTACTTC	CSVEGRGTYEQYF
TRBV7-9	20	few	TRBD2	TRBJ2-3	TGTGCCAGCAGCTTAGATTTTCGGCGTTTCAGCGGGAGGGCACCAGATACGCAGTATTTT	CASSLDFRRFSGRAPDTQYF
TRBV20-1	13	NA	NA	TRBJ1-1	TGCAGTGCTACGCCTACAAAAAACACTGAAGCTTTCTTT	CSATPTKNTEAFF